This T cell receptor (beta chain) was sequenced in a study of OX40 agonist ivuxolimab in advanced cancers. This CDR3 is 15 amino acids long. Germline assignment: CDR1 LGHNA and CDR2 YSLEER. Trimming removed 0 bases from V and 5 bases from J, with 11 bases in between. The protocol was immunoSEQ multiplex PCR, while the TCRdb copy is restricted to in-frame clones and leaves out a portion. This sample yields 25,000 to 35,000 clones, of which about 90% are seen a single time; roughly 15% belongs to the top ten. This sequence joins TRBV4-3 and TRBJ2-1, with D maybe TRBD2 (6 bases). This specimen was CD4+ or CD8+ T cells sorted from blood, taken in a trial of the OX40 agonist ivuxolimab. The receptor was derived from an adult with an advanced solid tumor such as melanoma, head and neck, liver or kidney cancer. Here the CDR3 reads CASSQELPSDNEQFF. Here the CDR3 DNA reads TGCGCCAGCAGCCAAGAGCTCCCTAGCGACAATGAGCAGTTCTTC.